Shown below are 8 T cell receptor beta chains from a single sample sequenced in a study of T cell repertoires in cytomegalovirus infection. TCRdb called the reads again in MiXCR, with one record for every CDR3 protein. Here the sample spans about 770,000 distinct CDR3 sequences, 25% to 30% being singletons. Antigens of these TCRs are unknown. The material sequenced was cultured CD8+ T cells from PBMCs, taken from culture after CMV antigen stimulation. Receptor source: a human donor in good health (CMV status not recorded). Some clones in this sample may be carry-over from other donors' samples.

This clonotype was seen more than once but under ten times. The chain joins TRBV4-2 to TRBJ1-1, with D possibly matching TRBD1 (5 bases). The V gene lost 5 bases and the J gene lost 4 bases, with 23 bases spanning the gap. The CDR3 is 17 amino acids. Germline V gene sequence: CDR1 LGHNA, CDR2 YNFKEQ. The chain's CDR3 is CASSFPLEVAGTTEAFF. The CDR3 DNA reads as TGTGCCAGCAGCTTTCCCTTAGAGGTGGCAGGGACCACTGAAGCTTTCTTT.

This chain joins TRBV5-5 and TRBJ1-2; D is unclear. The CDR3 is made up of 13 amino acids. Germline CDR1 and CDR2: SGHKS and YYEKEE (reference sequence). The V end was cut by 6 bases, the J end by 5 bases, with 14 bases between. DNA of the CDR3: TGTGCCAGCAAATCTCTAGGTGATTATGGCTACACCTTC. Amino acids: CASKSLGDYGYTF.

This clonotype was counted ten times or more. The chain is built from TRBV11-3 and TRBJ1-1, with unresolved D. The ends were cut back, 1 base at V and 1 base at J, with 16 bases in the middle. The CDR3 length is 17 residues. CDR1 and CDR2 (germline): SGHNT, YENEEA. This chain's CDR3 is CASSLGTWEGKNTEAFF. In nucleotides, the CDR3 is TGTGCCAGCAGCTTAGGTACTTGGGAGGGAAAGAACACTGAAGCTTTCTTT.

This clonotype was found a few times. The CDR3 region has the DNA TGTGCCAGCAGTTACCCCCGTAGCGGGGGGTTTCCGGCCTACGAGCAGTACTTC. Translated, it gives CASSYPRSGGFPAYEQYF. The rearrangement joins TRBV6-2 or TRBV6-3 to TRBJ2-7; 10 positions agree with TRBD2. Germline V gene sequence: CDR1 MNHEY, CDR2 SVGEGT. After removal of 2 bases from V and 2 bases from J, the junction contained 12 bases not matched to a gene. CDR3 length: 18 residues.

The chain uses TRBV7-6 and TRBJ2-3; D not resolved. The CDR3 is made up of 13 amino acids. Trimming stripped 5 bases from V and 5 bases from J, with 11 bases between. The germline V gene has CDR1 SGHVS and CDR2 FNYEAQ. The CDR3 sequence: CASSPAGGDTQYF. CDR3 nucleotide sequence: TGTGCCAGCAGCCCAGCAGGTGGAGATACGCAGTATTTT.

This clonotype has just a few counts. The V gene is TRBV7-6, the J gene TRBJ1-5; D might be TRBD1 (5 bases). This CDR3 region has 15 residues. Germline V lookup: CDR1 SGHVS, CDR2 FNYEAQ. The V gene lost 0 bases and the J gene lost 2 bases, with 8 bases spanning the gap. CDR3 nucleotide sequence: TGTGCCAGCAGCTTAGCCCAGGGAGGCAATCAGCCCCAGCATTTT. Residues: CASSLAQGGNQPQHF.

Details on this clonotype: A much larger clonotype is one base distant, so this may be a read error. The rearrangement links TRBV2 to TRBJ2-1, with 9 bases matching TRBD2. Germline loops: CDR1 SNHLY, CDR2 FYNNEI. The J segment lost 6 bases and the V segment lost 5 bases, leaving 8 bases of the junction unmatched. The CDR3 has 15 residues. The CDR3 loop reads CASSFSGGNCNEQFF. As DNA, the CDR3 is TGTGCCAGCAGTTTTAGCGGGGGAAATTGCAATGAGCAGTTCTTC.

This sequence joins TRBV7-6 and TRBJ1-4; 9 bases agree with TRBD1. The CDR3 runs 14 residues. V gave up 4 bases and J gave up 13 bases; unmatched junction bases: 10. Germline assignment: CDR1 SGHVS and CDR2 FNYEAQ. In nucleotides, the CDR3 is TGTGCCAGCAGCTCGGGGGACAGGGCGGGGGGACTGTTTTTT. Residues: CASSSGDRAGGLFF. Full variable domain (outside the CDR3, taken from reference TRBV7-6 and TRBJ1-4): GAGVSQSPRYKVTKRGQDVALRCDPISGHVSLYWYRQALGQGPEFLTYFNYEAQQDKSGLPNDRFSAERPEGSISTLTIQRTEQRDSAMYRCASSSGDRAGGLFFGSGTQLSVL.